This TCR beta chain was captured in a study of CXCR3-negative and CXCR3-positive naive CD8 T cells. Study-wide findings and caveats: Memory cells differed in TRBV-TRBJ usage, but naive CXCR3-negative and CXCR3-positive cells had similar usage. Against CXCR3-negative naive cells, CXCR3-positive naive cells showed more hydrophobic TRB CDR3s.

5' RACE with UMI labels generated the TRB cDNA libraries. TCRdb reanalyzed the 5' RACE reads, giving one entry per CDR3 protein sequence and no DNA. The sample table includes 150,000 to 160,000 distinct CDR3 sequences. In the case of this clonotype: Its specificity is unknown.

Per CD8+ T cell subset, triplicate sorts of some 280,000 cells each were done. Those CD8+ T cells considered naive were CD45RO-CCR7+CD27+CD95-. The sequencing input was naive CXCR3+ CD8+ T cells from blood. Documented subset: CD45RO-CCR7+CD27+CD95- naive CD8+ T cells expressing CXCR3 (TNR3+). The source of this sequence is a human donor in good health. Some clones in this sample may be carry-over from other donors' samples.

The CDR3: CASSPDPSGGTDTQYF. The chain uses TRBV12-3 or TRBV12-4 and TRBJ2-3; as DNA is missing, the TRBD2 call by TCRdb cannot be tested. The CDR3 loop spans 16 amino acids.